The clone carrying this TCR beta chain has at least ten counts. Alpha and beta chains were covered, as first-strand cDNA relied on TRAV- and TRBV-specific primers. The authors amplified TCRs for around 20 PCR cycles with a constant-region primer and a V-primer adapter. TCRdb re-derived calls from the reads in MiXCR, one entry per CDR3 protein. The sample includes 85,000 to 100,000 distinct CDR3 sequences, 8% to 10% of them seen just once. The CDR3 has 13 residues. The V end was cut by 3 bases, the J end by 1 base, with 6 bases between. The germline V gene has CDR1 LGHNA and CDR2 YSLEER. This entry comes from a study of low-dose radiotherapy and immunotherapy resistance in tumors. Time point meaning: before trial treatment.

The sequencing used PBMCs, collected before treatment. This sequence was found in a male donor with prostate cancer. V gene TRBV4-3 combines with J gene TRBJ2-5; no clear D. For the CDR3, the DNA is TGCGCCAGCAGCCAGTCATCCCAAGAGACCCAGTACTTC. This codes for CASSQSSQETQYF.